This entry is about one TCR beta chain. There is no known antigen for this receptor. There are no base qualities to consult, and no much larger clone falls within one base. Genomic DNA was used as template for profiling of TCR beta VDJ combinations and CDR3 sequences. An Illumina HiSeq 2000 was used for TCR repertoire sequencing. The paper's processing steps were these. Repertoire assessment relied on Simpson's diversity index, CDR3 size and DJ length profiles, and TRBV/TRBJ rearrangement plots. The immunodominant clone was defined as the most abundant DNA sequence in deep sequencing data. CDR3 amino acid sequences were screened for sharing across subjects and were compared with published repertoires and the VDJdb database. TCRdb cleaned the public reads at Q25 with fastp, built clones with MiXCR and kept in-frame beta chains. One record per CDR3 amino acid sequence lists the most common genes and DNA. The V and J calls were not made by the authors but by TCRdb's processing. This sample lists 100,000 to 120,000 distinct CDR3 sequences; approximately 49% were detected once. 30% to 40% of the sample is in the top ten clones.

In the study, sorted CD4+ and CD8+ blood T cells from patients with severe aplastic anemia and from healthy subjects underwent deep sequencing of TCR repertoires. Ficoll-Paque density gradient centrifugation was used to isolate peripheral blood mononuclear cells. CD4+ and CD8+ T cells were sorted by FACS or magnetic beads before DNA extraction. This entry is derived from a study of CD8+CD57+ T cells in acquired aplastic anemia (dated by TCRdb to between 2018 and 2020). Study-level background: Extracted DNA from sorted CD4+ and CD8+ cells averaged around 3.2 ug, ranging from about 0.18 to 27.4 ug. Mean read counts for healthy donor samples were around 10 million for CD4+ cells and about 12 million for CD8+ cells. General findings and caveats noted by the study authors: Roughly 30 CD8+ CDR3 sequences were shared between patients and controls but appeared highly expressed in patients and within their immunodominant clones. No significant difference in CD8+ Simpson's diversity was found between patients and healthy controls (P=0.060).

Clipping removes 6 bases from V and 2 bases from J, with 2 as the unmatched junction base count. The CDR3 has 12 amino acids, counting the end cysteine and phenylalanine. Only the CDR3 portion is preserved as DNA: 36 bases, with reading frame beginning at the first base. Per the germline V gene (reference sequence), DFQATT is the CDR1 and SNEGSKA is the CDR2. Sequenced input: sorted CD4+, CD8+, or CD8+CD57+ T cells (not recorded which) from PBMCs. The TCR sequence derives from a human donor in good health, serving as a control. In this chain, TRBV20-1 is recombined with TRBJ2-7, with 9 central nucleotides matching TRBD2. The CDR3 protein: CSAIAGAYEQYF. The DNA reads TGCAGTGCGATAGCGGGAGCCTACGAGCAGTACTTC.